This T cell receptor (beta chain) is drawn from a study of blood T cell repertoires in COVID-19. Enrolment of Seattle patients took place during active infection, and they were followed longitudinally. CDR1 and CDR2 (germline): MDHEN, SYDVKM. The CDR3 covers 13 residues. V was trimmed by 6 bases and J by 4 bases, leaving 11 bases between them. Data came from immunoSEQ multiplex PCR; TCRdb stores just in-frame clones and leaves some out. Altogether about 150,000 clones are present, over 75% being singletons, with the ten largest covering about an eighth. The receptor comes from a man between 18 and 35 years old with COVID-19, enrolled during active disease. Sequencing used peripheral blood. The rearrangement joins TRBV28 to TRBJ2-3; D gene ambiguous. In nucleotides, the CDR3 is TGTGCCAGCAGACCCCTTGGGCCAGATACGCAGTATTTT. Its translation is CASRPLGPDTQYF.